This TCR beta chain came from a study of blood T cell repertoires in COVID-19. Turning to the study itself: T cells, B-cell-depleted T cells, or PBMCs provided the cDNA or gDNA that served as material.

Participant age was about 18 to 89 years, and participants resided in fewer than 25 US areas. Individuals in the exposed group had encountered a COVID-19 case within 2 weeks preceding study entry. V gave up 1 base and J gave up 0 bases, with 10 bases separating them. Looked up from germline, CDR1 is GTSNPN and CDR2 is SVGIG (reference sequence). CDR3 length: 15 residues. TCRdb's table, derived via immunoSEQ multiplex PCR, lists solely in-frame clones and lacks some. The table includes 250,000 or so clones, 80% to 95% detected once. This clone was observed a handful of times. V is TRBV30 and J is TRBJ2-1; tentative D call: TRBD2 (5 bases). The sequencing input was PBMCs or T cells enriched from blood (not recorded which). The TCR comes from a man aged 35-49 years who had been exposed to COVID-19. The CDR3: CAWSGTFSSYNEQFF. Here the CDR3 DNA reads TGTGCCTGGAGTGGGACTTTTAGCTCCTACAATGAGCAGTTCTTC.